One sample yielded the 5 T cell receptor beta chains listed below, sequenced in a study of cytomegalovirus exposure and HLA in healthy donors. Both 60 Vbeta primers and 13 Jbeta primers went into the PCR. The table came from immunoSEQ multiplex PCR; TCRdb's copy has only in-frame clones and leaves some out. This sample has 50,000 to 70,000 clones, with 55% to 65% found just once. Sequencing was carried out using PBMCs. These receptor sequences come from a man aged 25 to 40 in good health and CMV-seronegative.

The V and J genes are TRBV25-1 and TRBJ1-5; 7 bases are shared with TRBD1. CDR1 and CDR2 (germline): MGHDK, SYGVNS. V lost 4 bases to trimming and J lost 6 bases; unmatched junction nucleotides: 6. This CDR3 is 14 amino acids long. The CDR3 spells CASSARGVGQPQHF. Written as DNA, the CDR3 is TGTGCCAGCAGTGCCAGGGGGGTAGGTCAGCCCCAGCATTTT.

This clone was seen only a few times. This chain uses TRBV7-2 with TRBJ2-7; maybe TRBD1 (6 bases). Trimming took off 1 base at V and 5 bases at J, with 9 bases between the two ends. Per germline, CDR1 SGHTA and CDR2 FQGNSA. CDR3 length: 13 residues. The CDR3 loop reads CASSLDRADEQYF. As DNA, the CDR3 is TGTGCCAGCAGCTTAGACAGGGCGGACGAGCAGTACTTC. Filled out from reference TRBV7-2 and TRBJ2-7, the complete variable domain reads GAGVSQSPSNKVTEKGKDVELRCDPISGHTALYWYRQSLGQGLEFLIYFQGNSAPDKSGLPSDRFSAERTGGSVSTLTIQRTQQEDSAVYLCASSLDRADEQYFGPGTRLTVT.

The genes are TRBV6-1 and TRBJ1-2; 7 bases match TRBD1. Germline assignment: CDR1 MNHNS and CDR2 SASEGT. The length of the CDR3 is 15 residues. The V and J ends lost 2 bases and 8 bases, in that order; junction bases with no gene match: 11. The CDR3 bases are TGTGCCAGCAGTGAAAATTTGGTTCAGGGGGACGGCTACACCTTC. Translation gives CASSENLVQGDGYTF.

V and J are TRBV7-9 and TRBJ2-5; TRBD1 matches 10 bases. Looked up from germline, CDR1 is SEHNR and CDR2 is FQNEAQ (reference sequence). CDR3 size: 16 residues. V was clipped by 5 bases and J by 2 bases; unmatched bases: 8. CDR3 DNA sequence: TGTGCCAGCAGCCCCCGGGACAGGGGAAAACAAGAGACCCAGTACTTC. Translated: CASSPRDRGKQETQYF.

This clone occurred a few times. The CDR3 DNA is TGTGCCTGGAGTGTCGGGACAGTTAATCAGCCCCAGCATTTT. Amino acid sequence: CAWSVGTVNQPQHF. The chain joins TRBV30 to TRBJ1-5, with 7 bases that match TRBD1. The V segment lost 0 bases and the J segment 4 bases; nucleotides outside the gene matches: 3. The CDR3 covers 14 residues. CDR1 is GTSNPN, CDR2 SVGIG, per germline (reference sequence).